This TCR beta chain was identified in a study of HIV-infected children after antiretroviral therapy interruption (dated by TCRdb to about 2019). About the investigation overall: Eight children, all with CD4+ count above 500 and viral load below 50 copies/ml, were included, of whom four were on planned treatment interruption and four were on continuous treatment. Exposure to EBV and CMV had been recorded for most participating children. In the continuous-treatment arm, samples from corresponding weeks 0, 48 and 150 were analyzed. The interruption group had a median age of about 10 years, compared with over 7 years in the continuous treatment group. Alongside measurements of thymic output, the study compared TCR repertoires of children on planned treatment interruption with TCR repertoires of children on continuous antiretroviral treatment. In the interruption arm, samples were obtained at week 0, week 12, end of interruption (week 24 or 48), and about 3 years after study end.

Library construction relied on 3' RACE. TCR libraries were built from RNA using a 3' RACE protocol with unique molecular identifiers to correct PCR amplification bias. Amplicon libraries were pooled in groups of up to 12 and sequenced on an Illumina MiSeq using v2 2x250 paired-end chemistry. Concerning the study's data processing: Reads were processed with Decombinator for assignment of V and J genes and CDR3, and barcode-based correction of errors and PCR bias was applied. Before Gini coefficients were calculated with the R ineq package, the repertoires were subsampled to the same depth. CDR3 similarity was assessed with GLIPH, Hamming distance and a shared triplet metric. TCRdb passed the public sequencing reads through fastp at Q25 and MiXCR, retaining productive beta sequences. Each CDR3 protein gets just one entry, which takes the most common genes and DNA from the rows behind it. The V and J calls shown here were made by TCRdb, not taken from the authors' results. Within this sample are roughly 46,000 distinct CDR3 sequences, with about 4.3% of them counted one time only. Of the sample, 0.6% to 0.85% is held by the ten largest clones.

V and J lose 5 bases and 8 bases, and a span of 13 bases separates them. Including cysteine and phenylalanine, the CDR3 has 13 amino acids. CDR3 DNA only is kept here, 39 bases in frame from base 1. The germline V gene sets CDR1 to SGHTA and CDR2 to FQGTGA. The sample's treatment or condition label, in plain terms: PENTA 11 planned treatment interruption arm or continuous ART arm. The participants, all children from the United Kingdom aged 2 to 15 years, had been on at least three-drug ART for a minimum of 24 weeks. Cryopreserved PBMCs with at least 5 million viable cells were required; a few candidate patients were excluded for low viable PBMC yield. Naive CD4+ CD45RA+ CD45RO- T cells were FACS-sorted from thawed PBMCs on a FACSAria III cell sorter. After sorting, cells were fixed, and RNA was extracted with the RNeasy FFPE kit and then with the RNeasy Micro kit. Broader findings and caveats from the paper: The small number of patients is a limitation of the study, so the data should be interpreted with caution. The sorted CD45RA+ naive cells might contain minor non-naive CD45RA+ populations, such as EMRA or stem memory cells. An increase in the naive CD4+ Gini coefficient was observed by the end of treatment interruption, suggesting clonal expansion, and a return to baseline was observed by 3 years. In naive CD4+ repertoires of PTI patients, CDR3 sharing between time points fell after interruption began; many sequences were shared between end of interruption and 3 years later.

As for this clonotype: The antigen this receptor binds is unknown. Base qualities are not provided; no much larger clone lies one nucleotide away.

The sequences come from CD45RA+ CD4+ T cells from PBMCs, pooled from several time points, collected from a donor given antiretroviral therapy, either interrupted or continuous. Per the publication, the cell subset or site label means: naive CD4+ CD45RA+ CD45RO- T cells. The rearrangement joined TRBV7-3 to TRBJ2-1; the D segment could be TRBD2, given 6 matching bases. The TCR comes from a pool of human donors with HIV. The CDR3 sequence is CASSTTSIHEQFF. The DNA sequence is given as TGTGCCAGCAGCACTACTAGCATCCATGAGCAGTTCTTC. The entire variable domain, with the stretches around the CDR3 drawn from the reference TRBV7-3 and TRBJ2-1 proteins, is GAGVSQTPSNKVTEKGKYVELRCDPISGHTALYWYRQSLGQGPEFLIYFQGTGAADDSGLPNDRFFAVRPEGSVSTLKIQRTERGDSAVYLCASSTTSIHEQFFGPGTRLTVL.